These T cell receptor beta chains were read from a single sample in a study of CD8+CD57+ T cells in acquired aplastic anemia. Via MiXCR, TCRdb re-called the reads, giving one row per CDR3 protein. The sample holds about 190,000 distinct CDR3 sequences, around three fifths seen once. Material for sequencing was sorted CD4+, CD8+, or CD8+CD57+ T cells (not recorded which) from PBMCs. Receptor source: a human donor with severe aplastic anemia or a healthy control (not recorded which). CDR3s include the opening cysteine and the closing phenylalanine or tryptophan. D genes are given only for firm matches. The listing skips clone size in some rows; elsewhere it reads once, few, many or a size class.

J	D	V	size	CDR3	DNA
TRBJ1-1	-	TRBV5-1	few	CASSGQGVGFMNTEAFF	TGCGCCAGCAGCGGGCAGGGAGTTGGCTTTATGAACACTGAAGCTTTCTTT
TRBJ2-7	TRBD1	TRBV10-3	-	CAISEWAQGAVTYEQYF	TGTGCCATCAGTGAGTGGGCACAGGGGGCAGTCACCTACGAGCAGTACTTC
TRBJ1-2	-	TRBV10-3	-	CASSANYGYTF	TGTGCCAGCAGTGCCAACTATGGCTACACCTTC
TRBJ1-5	-	TRBV20-1	-	CSAVRDRNQPQHF	TGCAGTGCTGTCCGGGACCGCAATCAGCCCCAGCATTTT
TRBJ1-1	-	TRBV20-1	once	CSARDARASDTEAFF	TGCAGTGCTAGAGATGCCAGGGCCTCAGACACTGAAGCTTTCTTT
TRBJ2-7	TRBD2	TRBV2	-	CASSFSGNYEQYF	TGTGCCAGCAGTTTTAGCGGGAACTACGAGCAGTACTTC
TRBJ1-2	-	TRBV14	-	CASSARYREPGRGYTF	TGTGCCAGCAGCGCACGATACAGGGAGCCAGGGCGGGGCTACACCTTC
TRBJ2-5	TRBD2	TRBV9	-	CASSGREGGETQYF	TGTGCCAGCAGCGGGCGGGAGGGCGGTGAGACCCAGTACTTC
TRBJ2-7	-	TRBV5-1	-	CASSLVGATLTYEQYF	TGCGCCAGCAGCTTGGTGGGGGCTACACTAACCTACGAGCAGTACTTC
TRBJ2-7	-	TRBV27	few	CASSYRSPYEQYF	TGTGCCAGCAGTTACAGGTCCCCCTACGAGCAGTACTTC
TRBJ1-4	-	TRBV19	-	CASSILSGTTDEKLFF	TGTGCCAGTAGTATCCTCTCCGGGACTACTGACGAAAAACTGTTTTTT
TRBJ2-3	TRBD2	TRBV7-2	-	CASSSDSGGRTDTQYF	TGTGCCAGCAGCTCAGATAGCGGGGGACGCACAGATACGCAGTATTTT
TRBJ1-1	TRBD1	TRBV2	many	CASRGTGGYTEAFF	TGTGCCAGCAGGGGTACAGGGGGTTACACTGAAGCTTTCTTT
TRBJ1-1	-	TRBV7-6	-	CASSSRGRTEAFF	TGTGCCAGCAGCTCGAGGGGTCGCACTGAAGCTTTCTTT
TRBJ1-4	TRBD1	TRBV5-1	-	CASSPGDRSWEKLFF	TGCGCCAGCAGCCCAGGGGACAGGTCTTGGGAAAAACTGTTTTTT
TRBJ1-2	TRBD1	TRBV29-1	few	CSVGQGADYGYTF	TGCAGCGTTGGACAGGGGGCGGACTATGGCTACACCTTC
TRBJ2-3	TRBD1	TRBV6-2/TRBV6-3	many	CASSKTGEADTQYF	TGTGCCAGCAGCAAAACAGGGGAAGCAGATACGCAGTATTTT
TRBJ2-2	TRBD2	TRBV5-1	-	CASSRRTSGSITGELFF	TGCGCCAGCAGCCGAAGGACTAGCGGGAGTATTACCGGGGAGCTGTTTTTT
TRBJ1-6	-	TRBV10-3	once	CATGQPGSPLHF	TGTGCCACCGGACAGCCGGGATCACCCCTCCACTTT
TRBJ1-1	-	TRBV11-3	many	CASSLDLGGVNTEAFF	TGTGCCAGCAGCTTAGATCTGGGGGGAGTTAACACTGAAGCTTTCTTT
TRBJ1-6	TRBD1	TRBV7-9	-	CASSLDRDSYNSPLHF	TGTGCCAGCAGCTTGGACAGGGACTCCTATAATTCACCCCTCCACTTT